This entry concerns a single T cell receptor beta chain. Researchers reported sorting CD4+ naive, central memory, regulatory and stem cell-like memory cells via CD45RO/CCR7/CD25/CD127/CD95/CD27. Sorted populations all had greater than 95% purity. This specimen belongs to a study of beta chain features in type 1 diabetes. CDR1 is SQVTM, CDR2 ANQGSEA, per germline. The CDR3 is made up of 13 amino acids. Trimming pared 1 base from V and 3 bases from J, leaving 7 bases between. All of the isolated RNA was reverse transcribed, so expressed TCRB transcripts were sequenced. Using immunoSEQ multiplex PCR, the repertoire was profiled, and TCRdb retains in-frame clones only, with some absent. Among around 240,000 clones listed, under 70% were seen once.

The clonotype comes from a man aged 30 to 45 in good health. The sequenced sample was naive CD4+ T cells from blood. The gene calls are TRBV29-1 and TRBJ2-1; D is undetermined. The chain's CDR3 is CSVEGRLYNEQFF. The DNA for the CDR3 is TGCAGCGTTGAAGGGCGTCTCTACAATGAGCAGTTCTTC.